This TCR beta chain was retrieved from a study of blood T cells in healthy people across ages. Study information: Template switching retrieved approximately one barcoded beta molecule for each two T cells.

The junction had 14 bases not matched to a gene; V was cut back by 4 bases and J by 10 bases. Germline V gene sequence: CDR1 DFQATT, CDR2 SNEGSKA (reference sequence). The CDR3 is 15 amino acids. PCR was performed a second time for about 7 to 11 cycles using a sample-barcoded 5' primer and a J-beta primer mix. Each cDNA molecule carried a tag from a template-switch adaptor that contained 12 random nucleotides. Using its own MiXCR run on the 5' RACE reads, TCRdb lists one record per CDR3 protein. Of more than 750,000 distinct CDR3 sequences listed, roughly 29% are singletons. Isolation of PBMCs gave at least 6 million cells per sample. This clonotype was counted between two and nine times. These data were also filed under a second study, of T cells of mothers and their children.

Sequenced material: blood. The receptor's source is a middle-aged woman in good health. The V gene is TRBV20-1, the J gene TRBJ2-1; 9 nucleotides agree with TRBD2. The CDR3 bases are TGCAGTGCTATCTCCGGGACTAGCAAGGAGAGGGAGCAGTTCTTC. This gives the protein CSAISGTSKEREQFF.